This T cell receptor (beta chain) emerged from a study of early T cells in non-severe SARS-CoV-2 infection (dated by TCRdb to about 2021). Describing the broader study: TCR sequencing used bulk RNA from unsorted whole blood, so alpha and beta chains could not be paired. General conclusions and limits of the study: VDJdb matching was skewed toward anti-spike CD8 responses, so virus-specific expansions were likely underestimated and private and CD4 specificities were missed.

The sample holds a few counts of this clonotype. This clone's antigen is unknown. It has no much larger one-base neighbor in the sample; base qualities were not kept. This was a case-control study nested in a cohort of healthcare workers in London, UK, who had nasopharyngeal swab PCR tests and blood samples taken every week. Between 23 and 31 March 2020, the week of the UK lockdown, healthcare workers were enrolled and then followed up weekly for as long as 16 weeks. The germline V gene sets CDR1 to SNHLY and CDR2 to FYNNEI. Unmatched junction bases come to 6, with V trimmed by 8 bases and J by 0 bases. From the cysteine through the phenylalanine, the CDR3 covers 15 amino acids. The CDR3 DNA has 45 bases and is translated from base 1. The library was produced with 5' RACE. TCRdb records NextSeq 500 as the sequencer. The TCR library protocol attached unique molecular identifiers to individual cDNA molecules to correct for sequencing error and PCR bias. Both TCR alpha and beta chains were sequenced, and tight co-correlation was observed between alpha and beta sequence abundances in each sample. The study's own analysis went as follows. V gene, J gene and CDR3 annotation of TCR sequences was performed with Decombinator V4. Expanded TCRs were defined as changing significantly between any two time points under a Poisson model with p below 0.0001. TCR abundances were normalised to the total number of TCRs sequenced per sample and expressed as counts per million. TRAV1-2 paired with TRAJ12, TRAJ20 or TRAJ33 defined MAIT TCRs, while TRAV10 paired with TRAJ18 defined iNKT TCRs. VDJdb, accessed 1 November 2021, was searched for CMV, EBV and SARS-CoV-2 annotated TCRs, excluding TCRs annotated for multiple antigens. The public reads were reanalyzed by TCRdb: fastp trimming at Q25, MiXCR alignment, in-frame beta chains only. Rows are unified per CDR3 protein, each entry keeping the most common DNA and genes. The V and J calls and clone size come from TCRdb's table, not from the authors' own analysis. Recorded for this sample are 70,000 to 90,000 distinct CDR3 sequences; 8.5% to 12% of them occurred a single time. The biggest ten clones account for over 7.5% of the sample.

The receptor chain draws on TRBV2 and TRBJ2-3; the central 9 bases match TRBD1. The sequences come from whole blood, collected at baseline. The source of this sequence is an adult who was a healthcare worker with PCR-confirmed SARS-CoV-2 infection or an uninfected control (not recorded which). The CDR3 here reads CASQPGTGSTDTQYF. The DNA sequence follows: TGTGCCAGCCAGCCCGGGACAGGGAGCACAGATACGCAGTATTTT. The full variable domain, completed from the reference TRBV2 and TRBJ2-3 proteins outside the CDR3, reads EPEVTQTPSHQVTQMGQEVILRCVPISNHLYFYWYRQILGQKVEFLVSFYNNEISEKSEIFDDQFSVERPDGSNFTLKIRSTKLEDSAMYFCASQPGTGSTDTQYFGPGTRLTVL.